This T cell receptor (beta chain) was obtained from a study of cytomegalovirus exposure and HLA in healthy donors. Whole-study findings and limits: The study recorded over 150 TCR beta chains that were cytomegalovirus-associated.

As for this clone: Antigen specificity is unknown.

The CDR3 totals 15 residues. V trimming: 2 bases; J trimming: 4 bases; junction bases outside the gene matches: 4. Germline CDR1 and CDR2: SNHLY and FYNNEI. The study ran its PCR with 60 Vbeta and 13 Jbeta primers. The table came from immunoSEQ multiplex PCR; TCRdb's copy has only in-frame clones and leaves some out. The sample lists 150,000 to 200,000 clones; 75% to 90% were seen once. The receptor's source is a woman between 45 and 65 years old in good health and CMV-seropositive. Sequenced: PBMCs. This chain links TRBV2 with TRBJ1-4; 7 bases map to TRBD1. CDR3 amino acids: CASSEMGTVNEKLFF. The CDR3 DNA reads as TGTGCCAGCAGTGAAATGGGGACAGTTAATGAAAAACTGTTTTTT.